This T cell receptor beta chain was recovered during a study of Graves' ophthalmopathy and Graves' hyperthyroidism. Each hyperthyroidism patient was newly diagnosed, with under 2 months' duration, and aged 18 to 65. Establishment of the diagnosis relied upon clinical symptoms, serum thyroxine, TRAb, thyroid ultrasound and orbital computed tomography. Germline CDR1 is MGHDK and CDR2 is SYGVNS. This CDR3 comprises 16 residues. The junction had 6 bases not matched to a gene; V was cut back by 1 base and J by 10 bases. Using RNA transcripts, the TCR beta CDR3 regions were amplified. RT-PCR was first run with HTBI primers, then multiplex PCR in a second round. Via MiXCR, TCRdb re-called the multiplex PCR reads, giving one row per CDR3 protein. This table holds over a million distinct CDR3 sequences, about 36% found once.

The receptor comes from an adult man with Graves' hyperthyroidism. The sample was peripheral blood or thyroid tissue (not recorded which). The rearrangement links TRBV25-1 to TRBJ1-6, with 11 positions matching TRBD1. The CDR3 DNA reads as TGTGCCAGCAGTGAATCCGGACAGGGGGCAGGATCACCCCTCCACTTT. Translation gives CASSESGQGAGSPLHF.